This T cell receptor beta chain emerged from a study of blood T cell repertoires in COVID-19. Study-level information: Nucleic acid was either cDNA or gDNA, and it came from T cells, B-cell-depleted T cells, or PBMCs.

In the original processing: Estimated nucleated cell counts came from reference gene primer amplification. The data were produced by immunoSEQ multiplex PCR, yet TCRdb's version contains in-frame clones alone and is incomplete. The V and J calls and clone size are taken from that table; D and trimming were inferred from the DNA. The data hold about 180,000 clones, with about three quarters observed a single time. CDR3 length equals 15 residues. Germline V gives CDR1 LGHDT, CDR2 YNNKEL (reference sequence). Between the trimmed V and J ends, which lost 4 bases and 4 bases, there was a span of 16 bases.

The source of this sequence is a woman in her seventies with acute or convalescent COVID-19. The genes are TRBV3-1 (or the pseudogene TRBV3-2) and TRBJ2-5; a possible D gene is TRBD1 (6 bases). Sequenced: peripheral blood. CDR3 nucleotides: TGTGCCAGCAGCCGGGGTGGGGGCGAGGGAGAGACCCAGTACTTC. This gives the protein CASSRGGGEGETQYF.